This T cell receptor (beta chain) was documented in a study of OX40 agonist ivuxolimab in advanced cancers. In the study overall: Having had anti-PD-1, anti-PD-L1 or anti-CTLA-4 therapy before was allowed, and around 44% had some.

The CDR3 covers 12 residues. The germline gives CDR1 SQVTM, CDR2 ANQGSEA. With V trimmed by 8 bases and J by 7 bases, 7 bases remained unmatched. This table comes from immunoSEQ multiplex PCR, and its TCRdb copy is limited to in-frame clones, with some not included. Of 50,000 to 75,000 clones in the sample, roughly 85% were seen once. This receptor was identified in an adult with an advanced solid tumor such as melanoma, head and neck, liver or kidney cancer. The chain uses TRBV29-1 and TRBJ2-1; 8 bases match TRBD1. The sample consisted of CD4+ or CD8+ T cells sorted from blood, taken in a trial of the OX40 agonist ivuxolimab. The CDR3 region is CSPRTGWNEQFF. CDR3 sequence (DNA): TGCAGCCCTAGGACAGGGTGGAATGAGCAGTTCTTC.